The 9 T cell receptor beta chains below were found in one sample sequenced in a study of blood T cell repertoires in COVID-19. Using immunoSEQ multiplex PCR, the repertoire was profiled, and TCRdb retains in-frame clones only, with some absent. Of 150,000 or so clones in the sample, around 85% were seen once. Sample: peripheral blood. The origin of the receptors is a woman aged 60-75 years with acute or convalescent COVID-19.

The rearrangement links TRBV7-2 to TRBJ1-1, with unresolved D. Germline V gene sequence: CDR1 SGHTA, CDR2 FQGNSA. Trimming removed 4 bases from V and 3 bases from J, with 9 bases in between. This CDR3 has 13 residues. Here the CDR3 reads CASSWEGDTEAFF. CDR3 nucleotide sequence: TGTGCCAGCAGCTGGGAGGGTGACACTGAAGCTTTCTTT.

The V gene is TRBV7-9, the J gene TRBJ1-2; 9 nucleotides agree with TRBD1. The V segment lost 4 bases and the J segment 4 bases; nucleotides outside the gene matches: 13. This CDR3 spans 17 amino acids. Germline CDR1 and CDR2: SEHNR and FQNEAQ (reference sequence). Written as DNA, the CDR3 is TGTGCCAGCAGCTACCCAATCCGGGACAGGGCCTTCTATGGCTACACCTTC. Protein product: CASSYPIRDRAFYGYTF.

This clone was counted once. The rearrangement uses TRBV5-1 and TRBJ2-1; 15 bases are a match to TRBD2. From germline, CDR1 is SGHRS and CDR2 YFSETQ. J gave up 3 bases and V 2 bases, and 3 bases lay outside the gene matches. The CDR3 runs 17 residues. The DNA for the CDR3 is TGCGCCAGCAGCTTCGGACTAGCGGGGGGGCTCTACAATGAGCAGTTCTTC. Its translation: CASSFGLAGGLYNEQFF.

The chain has TRBV9 and TRBJ1-5; TRBD1 aligns across 8 bases. V dropped 9 bases and J dropped 8; count of bases not matched to a gene: 7. This CDR3 has 12 amino acids. CDR1 is SGDLS, CDR2 YYNGEE, per germline. DNA for the CDR3: TGTGCCACCGACAGGGGCGTTGAGCCCCAGCATTTT. Its protein product is CATDRGVEPQHF.

V is TRBV5-5 and J is TRBJ1-2; 7 nucleotides line up with TRBD1. CDR1 is SGHKS and CDR2 is YYEKEE in the germline V gene (reference sequence). There are 13 residues in the CDR3. After removal of 2 bases from V and 4 bases from J, the junction contained 2 bases not matched to a gene. Written as DNA, the CDR3 is TGTGCCAGCAGCTTTGGGGACAGCTATGGCTACACCTTC. Protein sequence: CASSFGDSYGYTF. Complete variable domain (other parts from reference TRBV5-5 and TRBJ1-2): DAGVTQSPTHLIKTRGQQVTLRCSPISGHKSVSWYQQVLGQGPQFIFQYYEKEERGRGNFPDRFSARQFPNYSSELNVNALLLGDSALYLCASSFGDSYGYTFGSGTRLTVV.

This chain's CDR3 is CASSQGQLNTEAFF. CDR3 nucleotide sequence: TGTGCCAGCAGCCAAGGACAGCTGAACACTGAAGCTTTCTTT. The genes are TRBV11-2 and TRBJ1-1, with TRBD1 as a possible D gene (6 bases). This CDR3 contains 14 residues. Trimming cost V 5 bases and J 0 bases, with 10 bases left between them. Germline assignment: CDR1 SGHAT and CDR2 FQNNGV.

The rearrangement joins TRBV15 to TRBJ2-3; 10 nucleotides agree with TRBD2. The CDR3 totals 18 residues. With 3 bases clipped from V and 3 bases from J, the junction kept 12 bases outside the gene matches. CDR1 and CDR2 (germline): LNHNV, YYDKDF (reference sequence). CDR3 DNA: TGTGCCACCAGCAGCAAACGGACGAGCGGGGGGGCGACAGATACGCAGTATTTT. It encodes CATSSKRTSGGATDTQYF.

This chain links TRBV9 with TRBJ2-5; D gene ambiguous. Trimming shortened V by 4 bases and J by 0 bases, and 7 bases separated the two germline ends. This CDR3 comprises 13 residues. The germline V gene encodes CDR1 SGDLS and CDR2 YYNGEE. CDR3 protein: CASSTRDQETQYF. CDR3 coding DNA: TGTGCCAGCAGCACCCGGGACCAAGAGACCCAGTACTTC. Drawing the rest from reference TRBV9 and TRBJ2-5, the complete variable domain is DSGVTQTPKHLITATGQRVTLRCSPRSGDLSVYWYQQSLDQGLQFLIQYYNGEERAKGNILERFSAQQFPDLHSELNLSSLELGDSALYFCASSTRDQETQYFGPGTRLLVL.

This rearrangement joins TRBV4-2 to TRBJ2-7; tentative D call: TRBD2 (7 bases). The CDR3 contains 17 residues. The V end lost 0 bases, the J end lost 4 bases, and 19 bases lay between the germline ends. CDR1 is LGHNA and CDR2 is YNFKEQ in the germline V gene. This chain's CDR3 is CASSQDLIGGGRYEQYF. The CDR3 DNA reads TGTGCCAGCAGCCAAGATCTGATAGGGGGGGGCAGGTACGAGCAGTACTTC.